These 23 T cell receptor beta chains originate from one sample sequenced in a study of cytomegalovirus exposure and HLA in healthy donors. A multiplex PCR was run with 60 Vbeta primers and 13 Jbeta primers. TCRdb's copy holds only in-frame clones and misses some; the assay was immunoSEQ multiplex PCR. Its listing shows 50,000 to 55,000 clones. The sample was PBMCs. All receptors derive from a woman aged 55-69 years in good health and CMV-seropositive.

The chain joins TRBV5-1 to TRBJ1-2, with 11 positions matching TRBD1. Trimming took 4 bases from V and 4 from J; bases not matched to a gene: 9. CDR3 length: 16 residues. Germline V gene sequence: CDR1 SGHRS, CDR2 YFSETQ. The CDR3 protein is CASSPHRDRGAYGYTF. The CDR3 DNA sequence: TGCGCCAGCAGCCCGCACCGGGACAGGGGGGCCTATGGCTACACCTTC.

The V gene is TRBV5-1, the J gene TRBJ2-7, with 9 bases identical to TRBD2. The J segment lost 3 bases and the V segment lost 4 bases, leaving 20 bases of the junction unmatched. CDR1 SGHRS and CDR2 YFSETQ come from the germline V gene. This CDR3 spans 19 amino acids. The CDR3 is CASSPPGASGDPGIYEQYF. In DNA form, the CDR3 reads TGCGCCAGCAGCCCCCCAGGGGCTAGCGGGGACCCGGGAATCTACGAGCAGTACTTC.

The chain is built from TRBV5-1 and TRBJ2-3; 9 bases map to TRBD1. J was trimmed by 4 bases and V by 8 bases; bases with no gene match: 8. The CDR3 sequence is 14 residues long. Germline lookup yields CDR1 SGHRS and CDR2 YFSETQ. In DNA, the CDR3 is TGCGCCAGTGGGAGACAGGGGGGGGCAGATACGCAGTATTTT. Its translation is CASGRQGGADTQYF.

V usage is TRBV6-1 and J usage is TRBJ1-1, with TRBD1 as a possible D gene (5 bases). With 4 bases removed from V and 1 base from J, the gap between germline ends came to 10 bases. This CDR3 has 14 amino acids. Germline V gives CDR1 MNHNS, CDR2 SASEGT. For the CDR3, the DNA is TGTGCCAGCAGTGTGGCCAGGGAGAACACTGAAGCTTTCTTT. Translation: CASSVARENTEAFF.

The chain recombines TRBV5-1 with TRBJ2-7, with D uncertain. Germline lookup yields CDR1 SGHRS and CDR2 YFSETQ. This CDR3 has 15 amino acids. Trimming took off 0 bases at V and 3 bases at J, with 13 bases between the two ends. In DNA, the CDR3 is TGCGCCAGCAGCTTGGACTATACCACCCACTACGAGCAGTACTTC. Its protein is CASSLDYTTHYEQYF.

CDR3 nucleotides: TGTGCCAGCAGCCCAGAGTACAGTAACTATGGCTACACCTTC. It is translated as CASSPEYSNYGYTF. The rearrangement links TRBV11-2 to TRBJ1-2; D is unresolved. Germline V gene lookup returns CDR1 SGHAT and CDR2 FQNNGV. Trimming removed 5 bases at V and 1 base at J, with 11 bases between. The CDR3 has 14 amino acids.

The chain links TRBV11-3 to TRBJ2-2; no firm D call. Germline CDR1 reads SGHNT; CDR2 reads YENEEA. V lost 2 bases to trimming and J lost 6 bases, with 7 bases between them. This CDR3 spans 13 amino acids. CDR3 sequence (DNA): TGTGCCAGCAGCTTATTTTATTCCGGGGAGCTGTTTTTT. Translated, it gives CASSLFYSGELFF.

The CDR3 coding sequence is TGTGCCAGTAGTATACAGGGCTCCTACAATGAGCAGTTCTTC. Translated, it gives CASSIQGSYNEQFF. This chain uses TRBV19 with TRBJ2-1; a possible D gene is TRBD1 (5 bases). The germline V gene has CDR1 LNHDA and CDR2 SQIVND (reference sequence). Deletions cut 2 bases from V and 0 bases from J, with 5 bases between. There are 14 residues in the CDR3. Full variable domain (outside the CDR3, taken from reference TRBV19 and TRBJ2-1): DGGITQSPKYLFRKEGQNVTLSCEQNLNHDAMYWYRQDPGQGLRLIYYSQIVNDFQKGDIAEGYSVSREKKESFPLTVTSAQKNPTAFYLCASSIQGSYNEQFFGPGTRLTVL.

CDR3 bases: TGTGCCAGCAGACACGTAGGAGGCGGCTACACCTTC. Amino acids: CASRHVGGGYTF. The genes are TRBV6-5 and TRBJ1-2; D not certain. Germline CDR1 is MNHEY and CDR2 is SVGAGI. This CDR3 spans 12 amino acids. Trimming cost V 6 bases and J 8 bases, with 13 bases left between them.

The V call is TRBV5-5, the J call TRBJ2-5; 8 bases align to TRBD1. The V gene end was trimmed by 4 bases and the J gene end by 2 bases; junction bases not matched to a gene: 4. Germline V CDR1 and CDR2: SGHKS, YYEKEE (reference sequence). The length of the CDR3 is 14 residues. CDR3: CASSSDRGQETQYF. In nucleotides, the CDR3 is TGTGCCAGCAGCAGTGACAGGGGACAAGAGACCCAGTACTTC.

The chain links TRBV19 to TRBJ1-2, with D maybe TRBD1 (6 bases). The CDR3 extends over 15 amino acids. Trimming left V 7 bases short and J 3 bases short, with 18 bases between. Germline V gene data show CDR1 as LNHDA and CDR2 as SQIVND (reference sequence). CDR3 protein: CASTAQGQQHYGYTF. The CDR3 bases are TGTGCCAGTACGGCGCAGGGGCAGCAGCACTATGGCTACACCTTC.

The chain couples TRBV4-3 to TRBJ2-6; D is unclear. The ends were cut back, 0 bases at V and 4 bases at J, with 16 bases in the middle. The germline V gene has CDR1 LGHNA and CDR2 YSLEER. CDR3 length equals 18 residues. DNA for the CDR3: TGCGCCAGCAGCCAAGAAGGCCCCCCAAGCGCGGGGGCCAACGTCCTGACTTTC. Protein sequence: CASSQEGPPSAGANVLTF.

The V and J genes are TRBV10-3 and TRBJ2-1; 9 bases are shared with TRBD1. Germline trimming cut 6 bases from V and 7 bases from J; bases unmatched to any gene: 7. There are 14 residues in the CDR3. Germline V lookup: CDR1 ENHRY, CDR2 SYGVKD. CDR3 amino acids: CAIRGGQGSNEQFF. In DNA form, the CDR3 reads TGTGCCATCAGGGGGGGACAGGGTTCAAATGAGCAGTTCTTC.

The chain carries TRBV10-3 and TRBJ2-5; no firm D call. The length of the CDR3 is 17 residues. Germline CDR1 and CDR2: ENHRY and SYGVKD. The V end lost 0 bases, the J end lost 5 bases, and 19 bases lay between the germline ends. The CDR3 sequence: CAISESSRNSRRETQYF. In nucleotides, the CDR3 is TGTGCCATCAGTGAGTCGAGTAGGAACAGCCGAAGGGAGACCCAGTACTTC.

The chain employs TRBV13 and TRBJ2-3; 9 bases align to TRBD2. Germline V gene sequence: CDR1 PRHDT, CDR2 FYEKMQ (reference sequence). This CDR3 has 18 amino acids. The V segment lost 1 base and the J segment 2 bases; nucleotides outside the gene matches: 10. Here the CDR3 DNA reads TGTGCCAGCAGCTTAGTGAGCGGGGGGTCCTTCCCCACAGATACGCAGTATTTT. It is translated as CASSLVSGGSFPTDTQYF.

This rearrangement joins TRBV2 to TRBJ1-1; the D is unclear. The CDR3 totals 13 residues. Trimming took off 1 base at V and 4 bases at J, with 7 bases between the two ends. Looked up from germline, CDR1 is SNHLY and CDR2 is FYNNEI. CDR3 in DNA: TGTGCCAGCAGTGAAGGGGCAGGCACTGAAGCTTTCTTT. It encodes CASSEGAGTEAFF.

In regard to this clone: Compared with germline, one end of the junction differs, possibly owing to a read error. This sequence joins TRBV6-5 and TRBJ1-1, with TRBD1 matching 10 bases. The germline V gene has CDR1 MNHEY and CDR2 SVGAGI. The CDR3 spans 15 residues. The DNA of the CDR3 is TGTGCCAGCAGCCCGGGGACAGGGGCTGTTACTGAAGATTTCTTT. Translating gives CASSPGTGAVTEDFF.

The J gene is TRBJ1-2, the V gene TRBV29-1; possible D gene TRBD1, 5 bases. V was trimmed by 4 bases and J by 5 bases, leaving 14 bases between them. The CDR3 sequence is 13 residues long. Germline CDR1 SQVTM, CDR2 ANQGSEA. CDR3 residues: CSVVQSTEYGYTF. DNA for the CDR3: TGCAGCGTTGTCCAGTCGACAGAATATGGCTACACCTTC.

The chain employs TRBV7-6 and TRBJ1-1, with a weak D call TRBD1 (6 bases). V dropped 5 bases and J dropped 2 bases, with 18 bases sitting between them. The germline V gene encodes CDR1 SGHVS and CDR2 FNYEAQ. The CDR3 totals 16 residues. The CDR3 spells CASSPSATGYNTEAFF. CDR3 sequence (DNA): TGTGCCAGCAGCCCCTCCGCTACAGGGTATAACACTGAAGCTTTCTTT.

The rearrangement joins TRBV29-1 to TRBJ1-5; 7 bases align to TRBD1. V shed 6 bases, J shed 2 bases, and the junction held 7 bases outside the gene matches. This CDR3 is built from 14 residues. Germline CDR1 SQVTM, CDR2 ANQGSEA. The CDR3 DNA sequence: TGCAGCGTAGACACAGGGGTTGGCAATCAGCCCCAGCATTTT. Amino acids: CSVDTGVGNQPQHF.

The chain is built from TRBV10-1 and TRBJ1-2, with D perhaps matching TRBD1 (6 bases). Trimming took off 2 bases at V and 8 bases at J, with 15 bases between the two ends. Per the germline V gene, CDR1 is WNHNN and CDR2 is SYGVQD (reference sequence). This CDR3 spans 14 amino acids. CDR3 sequence reads: CASSEKLTGGGYTF. The CDR3 bases are TGCGCCAGCAGTGAGAAGTTAACGGGGGGCGGCTACACCTTC.

The V call is TRBV18, the J call TRBJ2-7, with a possible D match to TRBD1 (5 bases). Germline assignment: CDR1 KGHSH and CDR2 LQKENI. The CDR3 is 15 residues long. Trimming took 2 bases from V and 1 from J, leaving 12 bases between them. In DNA, the CDR3 is TGTGCCAGCTCACCAAGGGGTGCAGGGTCCTACGAGCAGTACTTC. It specifies CASSPRGAGSYEQYF.

The chain links TRBV5-6 to TRBJ2-1; maybe TRBD1 (5 bases). Trimming shortened V by 5 bases and J by 0 bases, and 9 bases separated the two germline ends. The CDR3 contains 14 residues. CDR1 is SGHDT and CDR2 is YYEEEE in the germline V gene. The CDR3 loop is CASSWGSSYNEQFF. The CDR3 coding sequence is TGTGCCAGCAGTTGGGGCAGCTCCTACAATGAGCAGTTCTTC. The whole variable domain, remainder taken from reference TRBV5-6 and TRBJ2-1, is DAGVTQSPTHLIKTRGQQVTLRCSPKSGHDTVSWYQQALGQGPQFIFQYYEEEERQRGNFPDRFSGHQFPNYSSELNVNALLLGDSALYLCASSWGSSYNEQFFGPGTRLTVL.